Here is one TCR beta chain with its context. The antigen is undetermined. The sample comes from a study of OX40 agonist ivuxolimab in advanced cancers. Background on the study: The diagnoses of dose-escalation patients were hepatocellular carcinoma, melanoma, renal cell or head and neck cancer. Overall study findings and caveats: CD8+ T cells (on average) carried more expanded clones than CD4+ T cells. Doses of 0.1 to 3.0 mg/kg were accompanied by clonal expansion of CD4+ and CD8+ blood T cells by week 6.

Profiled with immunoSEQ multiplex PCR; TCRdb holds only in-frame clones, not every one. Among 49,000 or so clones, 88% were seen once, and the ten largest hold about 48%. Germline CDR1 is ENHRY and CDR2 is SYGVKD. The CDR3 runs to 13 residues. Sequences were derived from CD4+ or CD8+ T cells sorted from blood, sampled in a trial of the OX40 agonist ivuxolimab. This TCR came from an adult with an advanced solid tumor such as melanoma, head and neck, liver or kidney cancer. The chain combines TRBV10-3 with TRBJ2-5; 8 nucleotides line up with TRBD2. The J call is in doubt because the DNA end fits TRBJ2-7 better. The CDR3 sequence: CALRGAGADEQYF. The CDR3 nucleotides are TGTGCCCTCCGGGGAGCGGGGGCGGACGAGCAGTACTTC.